This TCR beta chain is drawn from a study of T cell responses to AZD1222 COVID-19 vaccine. Concerning this clone: Antigen specificity is unknown.

Findings and caveats of the study: No repertoire was sampled before or during the peak T cell response, only after it. The study reported that nearly half of spike-specific TCRs target unmutated variant regions. Spike was spanned by vaccine-associated CD4 TCRs, with dominance at 160-218 and 743-854. Possibly, clonal diversity was underestimated; donors were largely white British and included more females.

Using immunoSEQ multiplex PCR, the repertoire was profiled, and TCRdb retains in-frame clones only, with some absent. The sample lists under 150,000 clones, 75% to 95% occurring once. Trimming stripped 5 bases from V and 0 bases from J, with 17 bases between. This CDR3 has 17 residues. The germline gives CDR1 SGHTA, CDR2 FQGNSA. Material: peripheral blood, obtained on day 0 of AZD1222 vaccination. The chain combines TRBV7-2 with TRBJ1-3; unclear D gene. The receptor comes from an adult in good health. CDR3 region: CASSPHHVTNSGNTIYF. The CDR3 DNA reads as TGTGCCAGCAGCCCTCACCACGTGACTAACTCTGGAAACACCATATATTTT.